The rows below give T cell receptor beta chains drawn from one sample of a study of beta chain features in type 1 diabetes. TCRdb's table, derived via immunoSEQ multiplex PCR, lists solely in-frame clones and lacks some. Among under 300,000 clones listed, about 30% were seen once. The sequencing input was central memory CD4+ T cells from blood. These receptors originate from a man aged 25-40 years in good health. CDR3s include the opening cysteine and the closing phenylalanine or tryptophan. Each record gives: V gene, J gene, D gene, clone size, CDR3 DNA, CDR3 protein. The D gene is left open where the match is weak. Expanded clones get a size class; other rows say once, few or many, or leave the size out.

TRBV14	TRBJ2-2	.	few	TGTGCCAGCAGCCGGCTGGGTCCCGGGGAGCTGTTTTTT	CASSRLGPGELFF
TRBV5-1	TRBJ2-5	.	few	TGCGCCAGCAGCTTGGCCGTTCAGGTCCAAGAGACCCAGTACTTC	CASSLAVQVQETQYF
TRBV7-9	TRBJ2-1	TRBD2	.	TGTGCCAGCAGCTCCGGCGGGAGTATATCCAATGAGCAGTTCTTC	CASSSGGSISNEQFF
TRBV30	TRBJ2-7	.	.	TGTGCCTGGAGTGTACCGCGGGACGAGCAGTACTTC	CAWSVPRDEQYF
TRBV9	TRBJ2-1	.	few	TGTGCCAGCAGCGTAGATCGTGAGGAGCAGTTCTTC	CASSVDREEQFF
TRBV11-2	TRBJ2-3	TRBD2	.	TGTGCCAGCAGCCCGGGACTAGCGGGAGCCCCAGATACGCAGTATTTT	CASSPGLAGAPDTQYF
TRBV2	TRBJ1-4	TRBD1	few	TGTGCCAGCAGTGCTGGGACAGGACGGTTGGCAAAACTGTTTTTT	CASSAGTGRLAKLFF
TRBV11-2	TRBJ2-7	.	.	TGTGCCAGCAGCATTAGCGGAAGGGGCTACGAGCAGTACTTC	CASSISGRGYEQYF
TRBV18	TRBJ2-3	TRBD1	.	TGTGCCAGCTCACCCGGACAGGGAGGCACAGATACGCAGTATTTT	CASSPGQGGTDTQYF
TRBV29-1	TRBJ1-5	TRBD1	few	TGCAGCGTTCGACAGGGAAGCAATCAGCCCCAGCATTTT	CSVRQGSNQPQHF
TRBV21-1	TRBJ1-5	.	few	TGTGCCAGCAAAGGGGGTGATCAGCCCCAGCATTTT	CASKGGDQPQHF
TRBV7-8	TRBJ2-1	TRBD2	few	TGTGCCAGCAGTTACTCTAGCGGGAGGCCCAATGAGCAGTTCTTC	CASSYSSGRPNEQFF
TRBV28	TRBJ2-1	.	few	TGTGCCAGCAGTTTCATAACTTGGGGCGAGCAGTTCTTC	CASSFITWGEQFF
TRBV29-1	TRBJ1-4	.	.	TGCAGCGCCGCCTCGCAGTCGAGGGGGGAAAAACTGTTTTTT	CSAASQSRGEKLFF
TRBV9	TRBJ2-5	TRBD1	.	TGTGCCAGCAGCCATGGACAGGCCTCAGGGACCCAGTACTTC	CASSHGQASGTQYF
TRBV10-3	TRBJ2-7	TRBD1	.	TGTGCCATCTCGGGGACAGAGAGCTACGAGCAGTACTTC	CAISGTESYEQYF
TRBV4-2	TRBJ2-7	TRBD2	few	TGTGCCAGCAGCCAAGTCCCTGTGGCTAGCGGGGGTTACGAGCAGTACTTC	CASSQVPVASGGYEQYF
TRBV6-1	TRBJ2-5	.	many	TGTGCCAGCAGTGCAGGGACTCTGCGGGAGACCCAGTACTTC	CASSAGTLRETQYF
TRBV27	TRBJ2-7	.	.	TGTGCCAGCAGTTCTCCGTCCAGGGCGACCTACGAGCAGTACTTC	CASSSPSRATYEQYF
TRBV7-2	TRBJ2-7	.	.	TGTGCCAGCAGCTTACAATACGAGCAGTACTTC	CASSLQYEQYF
TRBV11-2	TRBJ2-1	TRBD2	.	TGTGCCAGCAGTAATAGACTAGCGGTTTACAATGAGCAGTTCTTC	CASSNRLAVYNEQFF
TRBV10-3	TRBJ2-5	.	.	TGTGCCATTAAGGACGGCAAAGAGACCCAGTACTTC	CAIKDGKETQYF
TRBV2	TRBJ1-1	.	few	TGTGCCAGCAGTGAAACACAGGGTGTGTGGGCTTTCTTT	CASSETQGVWAFF
TRBV30	TRBJ1-1	.	few	TGTGCCTGGAGTGAGTGGGGACAGAACACTGAAGCTTTCTTT	CAWSEWGQNTEAFF
TRBV29-1	TRBJ2-7	TRBD1	few	TGCAGCGTGTGGGAACCGGGACAGAGCTCCTACGAGCAGTACTTC	CSVWEPGQSSYEQYF
TRBV29-1	TRBJ2-7	TRBD1	few	TGCAGCGCTTCATCCGACAGGGAGTACGAGCAGTACTTC	CSASSDREYEQYF
TRBV28	TRBJ2-7	TRBD2	.	TGTGCCAGCGTGGAACTAGCGGGACGTTACGAGCAGTACTTC	CASVELAGRYEQYF
TRBV5-1	TRBJ2-5	TRBD1	once	TGCGCCAGCAGCTTGGTAGGGGGCGGAGAGACCCAGTACTTC	CASSLVGGGETQYF
TRBV19	TRBJ2-5	TRBD1	.	TGTGCCAGTAGTATCCAGGGACAGCCCCCGGAGACCCAGTACTTC	CASSIQGQPPETQYF
TRBV19	TRBJ2-2	TRBD1	few	TGTGCCACCTGGAGGACAGGGGGCACCGGGGAGCTGTTTTTT	CATWRTGGTGELFF
TRBV9	TRBJ2-5	.	.	TGTGCCAGCAGCCTAGAAGGAACTAGACAAGAGACCCAGTACTTC	CASSLEGTRQETQYF
TRBV15	TRBJ2-4	.	.	TGTGCCACCAGCAGAGGTGAAGCGCTTAATAGGTACTTC	CATSRGEALNRYF
TRBV5-4	TRBJ2-1	.	many	TGTGCCAGCAGCTTTGGACCTCTGAGCTCCTACAATGAGCAGTTCTTC	CASSFGPLSSYNEQFF
TRBV29-1	TRBJ2-2	TRBD1	few	TGCAGCGCTAAGGATGGGACAGGGAACACCGGGGAGCTGTTTTTT	CSAKDGTGNTGELFF
TRBV6-1	TRBJ2-7	TRBD2	.	TGTGCCAGCACCGGACTAGCGGGATCCTACGAGCAGTACTTC	CASTGLAGSYEQYF
TRBV7-8	TRBJ1-5	.	.	TGTGCCAGCAGCCTAGACAGCAATCAGCCCCAGCATTTT	CASSLDSNQPQHF
TRBV28	TRBJ2-1	TRBD2	few	TGTGCCAGCAGTCAAATAGCGGGAGGTAATAATGAGCAGTTCTTC	CASSQIAGGNNEQFF
TRBV5-1	TRBJ2-1	TRBD2	.	TGCGCCAGCAGCTGGCGGGGGGAAGGGAGCGATGAGCAGTTCTTC	CASSWRGEGSDEQFF
TRBV5-4	TRBJ2-3	TRBD2	few	TGTGCCAGCAGCCGAGCGGCGGGAGGGGCAGATACGCAGTATTTT	CASSRAAGGADTQYF
TRBV19	TRBJ1-5	TRBD1	.	TGTGCCAGTACCCCCTGGGACAGGGGAAGGGATCAGCCCCAGCATTTT	CASTPWDRGRDQPQHF
TRBV25-1	TRBJ2-1	.	.	TGTGCCAGCAGTGAATATGACCAGAGCTCCTACAATGAGCAGTTCTTC	CASSEYDQSSYNEQFF
TRBV7-6	TRBJ2-3	TRBD2	.	TGTGCCAGCAGCTTAGGTCTAGCGGGAAATCAAGATACGCAGTATTTT	CASSLGLAGNQDTQYF
TRBV6-5	TRBJ2-7	TRBD1	.	TGTGCCAGCACCAGGGGGCCCGGATGGGACGAGCAGTACTTC	CASTRGPGWDEQYF
TRBV5-4	TRBJ2-1	TRBD2	few	TGTGCCAGCAGCTTGGATAGCGGGATAGGCAATGAGCAGTTCTTC	CASSLDSGIGNEQFF
TRBV15	TRBJ2-1	TRBD2	.	TGTGCCACCAGCAGAGTCGGGGGGGCTAATGAGCAGTTCTTC	CATSRVGGANEQFF
TRBV27	TRBJ2-3	TRBD1	.	TGTGCCAGCAGACGCCGGGACAGCACCACAGATACGCAGTATTTT	CASRRRDSTTDTQYF